This TCR beta chain was sequenced during a study of cytomegalovirus exposure and HLA in healthy donors. PCR employed 60 Vbeta and 13 Jbeta primers. Sequenced by immunoSEQ multiplex PCR; TCRdb stores in-frame clones only, minus some. The listing contains under 200,000 clones. Trimming took 1 base from V and 7 from J; bases not matched to a gene: 9. The length of the CDR3 is 16 residues. The germline gives CDR1 SGHAT, CDR2 FQNNGV. Sequences were obtained from PBMCs. This chain connects TRBV11-2 to TRBJ2-1, with 8 bases identical to TRBD1. The receptor comes from a woman in her late teens or twenties in good health and CMV-seropositive. CDR3 coding DNA: TGTGCCAGCAGCTTAGCACCGGACAGGGATCGGAATGAGCAGTTCTTC. It encodes CASSLAPDRDRNEQFF.